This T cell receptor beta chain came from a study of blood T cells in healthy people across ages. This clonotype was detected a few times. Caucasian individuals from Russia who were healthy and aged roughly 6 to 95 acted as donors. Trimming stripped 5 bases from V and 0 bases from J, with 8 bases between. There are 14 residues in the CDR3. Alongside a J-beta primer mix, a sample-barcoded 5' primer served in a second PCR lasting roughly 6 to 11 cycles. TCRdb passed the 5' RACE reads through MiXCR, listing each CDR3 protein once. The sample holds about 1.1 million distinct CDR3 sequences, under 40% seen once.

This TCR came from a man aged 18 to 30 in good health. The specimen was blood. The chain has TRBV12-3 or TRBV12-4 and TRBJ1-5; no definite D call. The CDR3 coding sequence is TGTGCCAGCAGTGGCGTAGATAGCAATCAGCCCCAGCATTTT. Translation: CASSGVDSNQPQHF.